A selection of T cell receptor beta chains follows, all from one sample in a study of blood T cell repertoires in COVID-19. Method: immunoSEQ multiplex PCR; TCRdb's copy keeps in-frame clones and lacks some. In the table there are 130,000 to 150,000 clones, 88% of which are singletons. Material: peripheral blood. All receptors come from a woman aged 45-60 years with acute or convalescent COVID-19. The CDR3 runs from the conserved cysteine through the conserved F or W. D genes are given only for firm matches. Clone size is not always given. Where it is, it says once, few, many or a class for expanded clones.

j_call	clone_size	v_call	d_call	cdr3_nt	cdr3_aa
TRBJ2-7	-	TRBV6-5	TRBD1	TGTGCCAGCGGACCGACAGGGGCGGTTTACGAGCAGTACTTC	CASGPTGAVYEQYF
TRBJ1-5	-	TRBV19	-	TGTGCCAGTAGTGACCGGGTCAGCAATCAGCCCCAGCATTTT	CASSDRVSNQPQHF
TRBJ2-5	-	TRBV28	TRBD1	TGTGCCAGCAGTTTAGGGACAGGGGGTCAAGAGACCCAGTACTTC	CASSLGTGGQETQYF
TRBJ2-7	-	TRBV4-1	-	TGCGCCAGCAGCCAAGAGGAACAGGTCTTGGGAGAGCAGTACTTC	CASSQEEQVLGEQYF
TRBJ1-4	-	TRBV25-1	-	TGTGCCAGCAGTTGGGCAGCGGGGGATGAAAAACTGTTTTTT	CASSWAAGDEKLFF
TRBJ1-3	-	TRBV28	-	TGTGCCAGCAGTCCCGCGTCTGGAAACACCATATATTTT	CASSPASGNTIYF
TRBJ2-2	-	TRBV5-4	-	TGTGCCAGCAGCTTCCAACGGGAGCGGGAGCTGTTTTTT	CASSFQRERELFF
TRBJ2-1	-	TRBV14	TRBD2	TGTGCCAGCAGCCAGCATGGGACTAGTCTGGATGAGCAGTTCTTC	CASSQHGTSLDEQFF
TRBJ1-2	-	TRBV3-1/TRBV3-2	TRBD1	TGTGCCAGCACGGCGGCCGACAGGGACTATGGCTACACCTTC	CASTAADRDYGYTF
TRBJ2-7	-	TRBV5-1	TRBD1	TGCGCCAGCAGTTTGAACAGGGGGCGCTACGAGCAGTACTTC	CASSLNRGRYEQYF
TRBJ2-7	-	TRBV6-5	TRBD1	TGTGCCAGCAGTTACTCGAGGGGGCTCCACGAGCAGTACTTC	CASSYSRGLHEQYF
TRBJ1-1	-	TRBV4-1	TRBD1	TGCGCCAGCAGCCTAGGACAGGGTGGGCTTGAAGCTTTCTTT	CASSLGQGGLEAFF
TRBJ2-7	-	TRBV18	-	TGTGCCAGCTCACCAACGACAGACTCCTACGAGCAGTACTTC	CASSPTTDSYEQYF
TRBJ2-7	-	TRBV6-6	TRBD2	TGTGCCAGCAGCCTGGGACTAGCGGGGGGAACCTACGAGCAGTACTTC	CASSLGLAGGTYEQYF
TRBJ1-5	-	TRBV23-1	-	TGCGCCAGCAGTCAAACGAGGGACTTAGGGTCCGAGCAGCCCCAGCATTTT	CASSQTRDLGSEQPQHF
TRBJ2-1	-	TRBV10-3	TRBD2	TGTGCCACCAATGTAGCGGGGGGGAATGAGCAGTTCTTC	CATNVAGGNEQFF
TRBJ2-5	-	TRBV13	TRBD2	TGTGCCAGCAGCTTGGGACTAGCGGGACCAGAGACCCAGTACTTC	CASSLGLAGPETQYF
TRBJ2-1	once	TRBV3-1/TRBV3-2	-	TGTGCCAGCAGCCAGGGGCCGCAGAATGAGCAGTTCTTC	CASSQGPQNEQFF
TRBJ2-5	-	TRBV5-1	TRBD2	TGCGCCAGCCGCGTGACTAGCGGGGCTGAGACCCAGTACTTC	CASRVTSGAETQYF
TRBJ1-5	-	TRBV7-9	TRBD1	TGTGCCAGCAGCCCGGGACAGGGGGCCGGCAATCAGCCCCAGCATTTT	CASSPGQGAGNQPQHF
TRBJ1-5	-	TRBV6-2/TRBV6-3	-	TGTGCCAGCAGTTACTCGAGGGAGGTAAGCAATCAGCCCCAGCATTTT	CASSYSREVSNQPQHF
TRBJ1-5	few	TRBV7-9	-	TGTGCCAGCAGCCGCGGGGGCAATCAGCCCCAGCATTTT	CASSRGGNQPQHF
TRBJ1-4	-	TRBV19	-	TGTGCCAGTAGTATCCCGCGGGAAAAACTGTTTTTT	CASSIPREKLFF
TRBJ2-5	-	TRBV15	-	TGTGCCACGTCCAGGGGAGATGAGACCCAGTACTTC	CATSRGDETQYF
TRBJ1-1	few	TRBV7-9	-	TGTGCCAGCAGCTTAGTCCCCACAATGAACACTGAAGCTTTCTTT	CASSLVPTMNTEAFF
TRBJ2-7	-	TRBV5-1	TRBD1	TGCGCCAGCAGCCAGGGACAGGGGGTCTACGAGCAGTACTTC	CASSQGQGVYEQYF
TRBJ2-1	-	TRBV7-3	TRBD2	TGTGCCAGCAGCTTAGCCTTAGCGGGAGGACCGGATGAGCAGTTCTTC	CASSLALAGGPDEQFF
TRBJ1-6	few	TRBV30	TRBD1	TGTGCCTCTCAGCTCAGACAGGGGGCTGGCTCACCCCTCCACTTT	CASQLRQGAGSPLHF
TRBJ2-2	once	TRBV18	TRBD2	TGTGCCAGCTCAAGTAGCGGGGCGAACACCGGGGAGCTGTTTTTT	CASSSSGANTGELFF
TRBJ1-1	few	TRBV19	-	TGTGCCAGCCGTACAGGGAACACTGAAGCTTTCTTT	CASRTGNTEAFF
TRBJ1-5	few	TRBV4-1	-	TGCGCCAGCAGCCACCTAATCGGTAGCAATCAGCCCCAGCATTTT	CASSHLIGSNQPQHF